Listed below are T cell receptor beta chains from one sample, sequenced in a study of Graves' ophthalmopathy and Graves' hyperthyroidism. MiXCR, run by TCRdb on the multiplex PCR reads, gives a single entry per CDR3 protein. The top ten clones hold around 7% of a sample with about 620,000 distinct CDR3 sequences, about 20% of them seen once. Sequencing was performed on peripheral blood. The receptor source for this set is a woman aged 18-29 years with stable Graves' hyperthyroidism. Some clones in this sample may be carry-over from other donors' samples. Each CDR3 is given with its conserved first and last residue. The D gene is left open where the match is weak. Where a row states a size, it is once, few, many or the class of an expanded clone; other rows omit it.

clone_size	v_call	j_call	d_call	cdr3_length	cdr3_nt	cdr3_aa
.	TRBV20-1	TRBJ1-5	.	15	TGCAGTGCTAGATTGAATAGGGGGTTCAATCAGCCCCAGCATTTT	CSARLNRGFNQPQHF
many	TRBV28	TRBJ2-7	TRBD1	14	TGTGCCAGCAATCCGGGACAGGGATATTACGAGCAGTACTTC	CASNPGQGYYEQYF
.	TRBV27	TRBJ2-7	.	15	TGTGCCAGCAGAGGTGAGCCTCGAAGTATATACGAGCAGTACTTC	CASRGEPRSIYEQYF
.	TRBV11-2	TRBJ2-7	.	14	TGTGCCAGCAGCCTGGGGGGTTATTGGTTCGAGCAGTACTTC	CASSLGGYWFEQYF
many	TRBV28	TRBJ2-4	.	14	TGTGCCAGTTATTCAGGGGTAGCCAAAAACATTCAGTACTTC	CASYSGVAKNIQYF
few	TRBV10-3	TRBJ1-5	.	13	TGTGCCATCAGTGCCCGGAAGTCCCCGCCCCAGCATTTT	CAISARKSPPQHF
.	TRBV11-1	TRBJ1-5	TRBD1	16	TGTGCCAGCAGTTCTGGACAGGGTAAAGTTGGTCAGCTCCAGCATTTT	CASSSGQGKVGQLQHF
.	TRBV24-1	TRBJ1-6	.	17	TGTGCCACCAGTCCCCAGGTAGTGACCTCCTATAATTCACCCCTCCACTTT	CATSPQVVTSYNSPLHF
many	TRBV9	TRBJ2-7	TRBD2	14	TGTGCCAGCAGCGGTCCGGGACTAGCCTACGAGCAGTACTTC	CASSGPGLAYEQYF
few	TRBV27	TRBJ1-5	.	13	TGTGCCAGCAGTTTAAACGGCGATCAGCCCCAGCATTTT	CASSLNGDQPQHF
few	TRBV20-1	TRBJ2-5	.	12	TGCAGTGCTAGAATGGGGCAAGAGACCCAGTACTTC	CSARMGQETQYF
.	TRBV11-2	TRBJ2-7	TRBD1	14	TGTGCCAGCAGCCACGGCAGGGGGACCTACGAGCAGTACTTC	CASSHGRGTYEQYF
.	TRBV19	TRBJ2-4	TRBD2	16	TGTGCCAGTAGTATCAGACTAGCGCGGGCCAAAAACATTAAGTACTTC	CASSIRLARAKNIKYF
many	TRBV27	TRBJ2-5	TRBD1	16	TGTGCCAGCAGTCCTCAACATGGGACAGGGTGGGAGACCCAGTACTTC	CASSPQHGTGWETQYF
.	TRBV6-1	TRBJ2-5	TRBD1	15	TGTGCCAGCAGTGTAAACAGGGGAGCTCAAGAGACCCAGTACTTC	CASSVNRGAQETQYF
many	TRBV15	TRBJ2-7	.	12	TGTGCCACCAGAGGGGTGTCCAACGAGCAGTACTTC	CATRGVSNEQYF
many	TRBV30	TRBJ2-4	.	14	TGTGCCTGGAGGGCGGACAGAGCCAAAAACATTCAGTACTTC	CAWRADRAKNIQYF
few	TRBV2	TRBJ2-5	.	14	TGTGCCAGCAGTGAAGACAGGTACCAAGAGACCCAGTACTTC	CASSEDRYQETQYF
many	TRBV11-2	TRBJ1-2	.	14	TGTGCCAGCAGCCCCGGACGGAACCCCTATGGCTACACCTTC	CASSPGRNPYGYTF
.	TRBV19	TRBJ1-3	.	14	TGTGCCAGTAGTACCCCCGAACCTGGAAACACCATATATTTT	CASSTPEPGNTIYF
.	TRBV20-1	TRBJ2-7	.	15	TGCAGTGCTACCGCAGTCGCGGGTGGGGCTAACGAGCAGTACTTC	CSATAVAGGANEQYF
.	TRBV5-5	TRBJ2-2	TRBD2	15	TGTGCCAGCAGCCGCTGGGGGGGTAACACCGGGGAGCTGTTTTTT	CASSRWGGNTGELFF
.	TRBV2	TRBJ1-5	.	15	TGTGCCAGCAGTGAATTGACAGACAGCAATCAGCCCCAGCATTTT	CASSELTDSNQPQHF
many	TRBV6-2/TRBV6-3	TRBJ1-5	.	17	TGTGCCAGCAGCCACAACACAGGGCCCGATAGCAATCAGCCCCAGCATTTT	CASSHNTGPDSNQPQHF
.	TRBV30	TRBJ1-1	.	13	TGTGCCTGGAGCATGGAGGTGAACACTGAAGCTTTCTTT	CAWSMEVNTEAFF
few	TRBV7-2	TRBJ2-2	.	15	TGTGCCAGCAGCACCCTCGGACAGTTTACCGGGGAGCTGTTTTTT	CASSTLGQFTGELFF
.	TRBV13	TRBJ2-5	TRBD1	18	TGTGCCAGCAGCAGGGACAGGGGCACGCTAGCGCTCCAAGAGACCCAGTACTTC	CASSRDRGTLALQETQYF
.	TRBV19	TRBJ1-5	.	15	TGTGCCAGTACCCCCGGGGCAGGCGACAATCAGCCCCAGCATTTT	CASTPGAGDNQPQHF
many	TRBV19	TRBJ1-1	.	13	TGTGCCAGCGGGAGGGGGGGCGGCACTGAAGCTTTCTTT	CASGRGGGTEAFF
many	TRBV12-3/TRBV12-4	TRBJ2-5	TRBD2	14	TGTGCCAGCAGTCTACTAGCGGGGTCGGAGACCCAGTACTTC	CASSLLAGSETQYF
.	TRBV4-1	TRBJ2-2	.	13	TGCGCCAGCAGCCAAGCCAATGGCGGGGAGCTGTTTTTT	CASSQANGGELFF
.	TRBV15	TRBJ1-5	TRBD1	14	TGTGCCCCCTTAGCGGGACAGCCCAATCAGCCCCAGCATTTT	CAPLAGQPNQPQHF
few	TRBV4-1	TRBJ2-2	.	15	TGCGCCAGCAGCCAAGGACTACCAAACACCGGGGAGCTGTTTTTT	CASSQGLPNTGELFF
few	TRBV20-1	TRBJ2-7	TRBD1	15	TGCAGTGCTGACCTTGACGGACAGGGACTGCGCGAGCAGTACTTC	CSADLDGQGLREQYF
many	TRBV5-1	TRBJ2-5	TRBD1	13	TGCGCCAGCCACGGGACAGGGGGCGAGACCCAGTACTTC	CASHGTGGETQYF
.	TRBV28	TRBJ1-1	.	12	TGTGCCAGCAGTTTGCGGCTCACTGAAGCTTTCTTT	CASSLRLTEAFF
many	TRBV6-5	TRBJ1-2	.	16	TGTGCCAGCAGTTACCCCCCAACAGGGAGTTACTATGGCTACACCTTC	CASSYPPTGSYYGYTF
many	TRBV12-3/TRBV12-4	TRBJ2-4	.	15	TGTGCCAGCAGTCCCTTACAGGTAGCCAAAAACATTCAGTACTTC	CASSPLQVAKNIQYF
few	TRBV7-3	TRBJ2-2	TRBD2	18	TGTGCCAGCAGCTCAAACCCCCCAGCGGGGAAGAACACCGGGGAGCTGTTTTTT	CASSSNPPAGKNTGELFF
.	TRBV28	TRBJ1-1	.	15	TGTGCCAGCGGGTCGGCTGGCGGATCGCACACTGAAGCTTTCTTT	CASGSAGGSHTEAFF
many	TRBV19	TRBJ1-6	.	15	TGTGCCAGTAGATCAGACAGGAGCTCAAATTCACCCCTCCACTTT	CASRSDRSSNSPLHF
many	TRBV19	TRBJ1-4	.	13	TGTGCCAGTAGTTGGTCCGGTAATGAAAAACTGTTTTTT	CASSWSGNEKLFF
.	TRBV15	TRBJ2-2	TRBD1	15	TGTGCCACCAGCAGGGTGACAGGGGGCACCGGGGAGCTGTTTTTT	CATSRVTGGTGELFF
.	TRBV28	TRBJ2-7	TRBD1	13	TGTGCCAGCAGCAAGGACAGGGGCCACGAGCAGTACTTC	CASSKDRGHEQYF
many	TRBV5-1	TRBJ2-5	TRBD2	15	TGCGCCAGCAGCTTACTAGCGGGAGCTAAGGAGACCCAGTACTTC	CASSLLAGAKETQYF
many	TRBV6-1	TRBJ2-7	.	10	TGTGCCAGCAGTACAGGGGAGCAGTACTTC	CASSTGEQYF
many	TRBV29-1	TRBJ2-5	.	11	TGCAGCGTTGAGCGGGGAGAGACCCAGTACTTC	CSVERGETQYF
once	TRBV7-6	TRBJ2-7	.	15	TGTGCCAGCAGCATGAGCCGGACAAGTTCCTACGAGCAGTACTTC	CASSMSRTSSYEQYF
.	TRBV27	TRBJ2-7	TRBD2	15	TGTGCCAGCAGTTTCATTAGCGGGAGAATCAACGAGCAGTACTTC	CASSFISGRINEQYF
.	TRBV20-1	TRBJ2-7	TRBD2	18	TGCAGTGCTCAAGGGGCCACTGGACTAGCGGGAGGGCGCTACGAGCAGTACTTC	CSAQGATGLAGGRYEQYF
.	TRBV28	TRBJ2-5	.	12	TGTGCCAGCAGCCGCCCGTGGGAGACCCAGTACTTC	CASSRPWETQYF
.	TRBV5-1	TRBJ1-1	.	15	TGCGCCAGCAGCTTGGAGGTCAGGGGAGCAACTGAAGCTTTCTTT	CASSLEVRGATEAFF
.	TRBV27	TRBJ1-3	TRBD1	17	TGTGCCAGCAGTACTGGGGACAGCGCGTACTCTGGAAACACCATATATTTT	CASSTGDSAYSGNTIYF